Shown below are 19 T cell receptor beta chains from a single sample sequenced in a study of radiation and T cells in renal cell carcinoma. Time point defined: blood 2 weeks post-SBRT. Sample treatment: 15 Gy SBRT to primary tumor, nephrectomy 4 weeks later. Data came from immunoSEQ multiplex PCR; TCRdb stores just in-frame clones and leaves some out. The table includes roughly 120,000 clones, roughly 77% detected once. The sequencing here drew on blood, taken from a patient whose treatment included radiotherapy and nephrectomy. The receptors come from a woman aged 55-69 years with renal cell carcinoma.

The chain uses TRBV5-1 and TRBJ1-1; D remains ambiguous. From germline, CDR1 is SGHRS and CDR2 YFSETQ. The CDR3 contains 14 residues. Trimming removed 0 bases from V and 7 bases from J, with 13 bases in between. CDR3: CASSLGAGLGEAFF. CDR3 DNA sequence: TGCGCCAGCAGCTTGGGGGCGGGCCTTGGTGAAGCTTTCTTT.

CDR3 DNA sequence: TGTGCCAGCAGGGGACTAGCCTCCTACGAGCAGTACTTC. Translation: CASRGLASYEQYF. The J gene is TRBJ2-7, the V gene TRBV2; the match to TRBD2 covers 9 bases. This CDR3 region has 13 residues. With 6 bases clipped from V and 0 bases from J, the junction kept 0 bases outside the gene matches. The germline CDR1 and CDR2 sequences are SNHLY and FYNNEI.

CDR3 in DNA: TGTGCCAGCAGTGAAGCGCGAAGTGACAATCAGCCCCAGCATTTT. It is translated as CASSEARSDNQPQHF. The rearrangement joins TRBV2 to TRBJ1-5; D ambiguous. Germline CDR1 is SNHLY and CDR2 is FYNNEI. Trimming took off 0 bases at V and 3 bases at J, with 9 bases between the two ends. This CDR3 spans 15 amino acids.

The chain links TRBV19 to TRBJ2-3, with D perhaps TRBD1 or TRBD2 (6 bases each). The germline CDR1 and CDR2 sequences are LNHDA and SQIVND (reference sequence). The CDR3 sequence is 15 residues long. V lost 5 bases and J lost 4, with 16 bases in between. CDR3 sequence reads: CASSPLGGKADTQYF. CDR3 DNA: TGTGCCAGTAGTCCCCTAGGGGGGAAGGCAGATACGCAGTATTTT. The entire variable domain, with the rest obtained from reference TRBV19 and TRBJ2-3, is as follows: DGGITQSPKYLFRKEGQNVTLSCEQNLNHDAMYWYRQDPGQGLRLIYYSQIVNDFQKGDIAEGYSVSREKKESFPLTVTSAQKNPTAFYLCASSPLGGKADTQYFGPGTRLTVL.

The chain recombines TRBV11-3 with TRBJ2-3, with unresolved D. Deletions cut 5 bases from V and 6 bases from J, with 12 bases between. The CDR3 loop spans 13 amino acids. Germline V gives CDR1 SGHNT, CDR2 YENEEA. The CDR3 nucleotides read TGTGCCAGCAGCGCTACCTTGTCGGATACGCAGTATTTT. Amino acid sequence: CASSATLSDTQYF.

This clone was observed a few times. The gene calls are TRBV2 and TRBJ1-1, with D unresolved. The CDR3 runs to 14 residues. Trimming removed 7 bases from V and 3 bases from J, with 15 bases in between. The germline V gene has CDR1 SNHLY and CDR2 FYNNEI. CDR3 bases: TGTGCCAGCACCCAAAATCCAGTGGACACTGAAGCTTTCTTT. It specifies CASTQNPVDTEAFF.

This rearrangement joins TRBV21-1 to TRBJ2-1; the table's D call of TRBD2 was not tested on the DNA. TRBV21-1 is deemed a pseudogene. The length of the CDR3 is 10 residues. The CDR3 DNA reads TGTGCCAGCAGCACGGATGAGCAGTTCTTC. Its protein product is CASSTDEQFF.

V and J are TRBV28 and TRBJ1-5; D is unresolved. The CDR3 loop spans 12 amino acids. V lost 6 bases and J 1 base, leaving 4 bases between the germline ends. Germline values: CDR1 MDHEN, CDR2 SYDVKM. The CDR3, as DNA: TGTGCCAGCAGGGACAGCAATCAGCCCCAGCATTTT. This encodes CASRDSNQPQHF.

This clone was found once. This chain uses TRBV7-2 with TRBJ2-3; D may be TRBD2 (7 bases). CDR1 is SGHTA and CDR2 is FQGNSA in the germline V gene. V was trimmed by 4 bases and J by 2 bases, leaving 13 bases between them. This CDR3 contains 15 residues. CDR3 DNA sequence: TGTGCCAGCAGCTCGAGGGGGACTAACACAGATACGCAGTATTTT. Its translation: CASSSRGTNTDTQYF.

The gene calls are TRBV5-1 and TRBJ2-3; 11 bases match TRBD2. The CDR3 is made up of 13 amino acids. The V gene's germline CDR1 is SGHRS and CDR2 YFSETQ. V shed 6 bases, J shed 10 bases, and the junction held 7 bases outside the gene matches. The CDR3 is CASNSGTSGAQYF. CDR3 sequence (DNA): TGCGCCAGCAACTCCGGGACTAGCGGAGCGCAGTATTTT.

The rearrangement links TRBV5-1 to TRBJ1-4, with 7 bases that match TRBD1. The CDR3 is made up of 15 amino acids. The J segment lost 4 bases and the V segment lost 4 bases, leaving 7 bases of the junction unmatched. CDR1 SGHRS and CDR2 YFSETQ come from the germline V gene. The CDR3 sequence: CASSGTAGNNEKLFF. The DNA for the CDR3 is TGCGCCAGCAGCGGGACAGCGGGGAATAATGAAAAACTGTTTTTT.

CDR3 nucleotide sequence: TGTGCCAGCAGGCTTACAGGGGGCAGGGACTATGGCTACACCTTC. It translates to CASRLTGGRDYGYTF. The rearrangement joins TRBV2 to TRBJ1-2; TRBD1 aligns across 9 bases. CDR3 length: 15 amino acids. CDR1 is SNHLY and CDR2 is FYNNEI in the germline V gene. The J segment lost 3 bases and the V segment lost 6 bases, leaving 8 bases of the junction unmatched.

The chain couples TRBV25-1 to TRBJ2-7, with 10 bases identical to TRBD1. The germline CDR1 and CDR2 sequences are MGHDK and SYGVNS. With V trimmed by 4 bases and J by 2 bases, 2 bases remained unmatched. The CDR3 is made up of 14 amino acids. CDR3 protein: CASSGTGGPYEQYF. CDR3 nucleotide sequence: TGTGCCAGCAGTGGGACAGGGGGACCCTACGAGCAGTACTTC.

This sequence joins TRBV11-2 and TRBJ2-7, with unresolved D. CDR1 and CDR2 from the germline V gene are SGHAT and FQNNGV. This CDR3 contains 11 residues. The germline V and J ends were trimmed by 5 bases and 5 bases, with 7 bases remaining between them. The CDR3 coding sequence is TGTGCCAGCAGCCCTGGCGACGAGCAGTACTTC. Residues: CASSPGDEQYF.

The rearrangement links TRBV11-3 to TRBJ2-1; tentative D call: TRBD1 (6 bases). Germline CDR1 and CDR2: SGHNT and YENEEA. The CDR3 loop spans 14 amino acids. Trimming took off 0 bases at V and 9 bases at J, with 12 bases between the two ends. CDR3 DNA: TGTGCCAGCAGCTTAGACGGATTAGGGGGTGAGCAGTTCTTC. Amino acids: CASSLDGLGGEQFF.

The genes are TRBV10-1 and TRBJ2-1; TRBD1 is a possible D gene (7 bases). V lost 3 bases, J lost 4 bases, and 19 bases lay in between. The V gene's germline CDR1 is WNHNN and CDR2 SYGVQD (reference sequence). The CDR3 is made up of 17 amino acids. This CDR3 is CASSEGWGDSLYNEQFF. CDR3 in DNA: TGCGCCAGCAGTGAAGGTTGGGGGGACAGCTTATACAATGAGCAGTTCTTC.

The J gene is TRBJ1-1, the V gene TRBV7-9; no reliable D call. Germline loops: CDR1 SEHNR, CDR2 FQNEAQ (reference sequence). Between the trimmed V and J ends, which lost 1 base and 7 bases, there was a span of 10 bases. The length of the CDR3 is 13 residues. The CDR3 loop is CASSLESSDEAFF. The CDR3 region has the DNA TGTGCCAGCAGCTTAGAAAGCTCCGATGAAGCTTTCTTT.

The chain combines TRBV19 with TRBJ2-2, with unresolved D. The germline CDR1 and CDR2 sequences are LNHDA and SQIVND (reference sequence). Deletions cut 4 bases from V and 6 bases from J, with 12 bases between. This CDR3 has 14 residues. DNA of the CDR3: TGTGCCAGTAGTAGGTCCCCAGAGCCCGGGGAGCTGTTTTTT. Protein: CASSRSPEPGELFF.

This clone occurred a few times. The rearrangement joins TRBV2 to TRBJ1-1, with 7 bases matching TRBD1. V lost 6 bases, J lost 7 bases, and 5 bases stayed unmatched. Germline CDR1 is SNHLY and CDR2 is FYNNEI. The CDR3 sequence is 12 residues long. CDR3 amino acids: CASRRGQYEAFF. CDR3 sequence (DNA): TGTGCCAGCAGGCGGGGACAGTATGAAGCTTTCTTT.